Included here is one TCR beta chain sequence, with context. What it binds is unknown. This CDR3 is built from 11 residues. The V and J ends lost 4 bases and 7 bases respectively, with 11 bases between them. The germline V gene encodes CDR1 SQVTM and CDR2 ANQGSEA. Measured with immunoSEQ multiplex PCR; TCRdb has only the in-frame clones, and not every one. The sample records roughly 2.2 million clones, about 90% being singletons. The sample originates from a study of shared clonotypes between healthy human individuals. The study, taken as a whole, reports: It was expected that sequencing depth would affect clonotype sharing among donors.

The receptor was isolated from a young man in good health. Some clones in this sample may be carry-over from other donors' samples. This chain connects TRBV29-1 to TRBJ2-7; D remains unclear. The sequenced material came from naive CD4+ T cells from PBMCs. Subset of the sample: CD45RA+ positively selected. The CDR3 region is CSVVKVQEQYF. CDR3 DNA: TGCAGCGTTGTTAAGGTCCAAGAGCAGTACTTC.